Listed below are T cell receptor beta chains from one sample, sequenced in a study of blood T cell repertoires in COVID-19. TCRdb keeps only in-frame clones here, not all; method: immunoSEQ multiplex PCR. The sample lists 140,000 to 150,000 clones, about nine tenths occurring once. Sequenced: PBMCs or T cells enriched from blood (not recorded which). All receptors derive from a woman aged 40-49 years who had been exposed to COVID-19. CDR3s include the opening cysteine and the closing phenylalanine or tryptophan. D genes are given only for firm matches. The size field is filled for only some rows; it gives once, few, many or a size class.

abundance: -
d_gene: TRBD1
j_gene: TRBJ2-7
v_gene: TRBV7-9
CDR3nt: TGTGCCAGCAGCAAGAAAAATCCGGGACAGGGGACCAACGAGCAGTACTTC
CDR3aa: CASSKKNPGQGTNEQYF

abundance: -
d_gene: -
j_gene: TRBJ1-3
v_gene: TRBV6-5
CDR3nt: TGTGCCAGCAGTTACTCAACAGGGAGAGGAAACACCATATATTTT
CDR3aa: CASSYSTGRGNTIYF

abundance: -
d_gene: -
j_gene: TRBJ1-1
v_gene: TRBV27
CDR3nt: TGTGCCAGCAGTCAACCACAGGTAATGAACACTGAAGCTTTCTTT
CDR3aa: CASSQPQVMNTEAFF

abundance: -
d_gene: TRBD2
j_gene: TRBJ2-5
v_gene: TRBV6-5
CDR3nt: TGTGCCAGCCGACCCCTAGCGGAAGAGACCCAGTACTTC
CDR3aa: CASRPLAEETQYF

abundance: -
d_gene: TRBD2
j_gene: TRBJ2-7
v_gene: TRBV28
CDR3nt: TGTGCCAGCAGGGTGCGGGGGACCGCCTACGAGCAGTACTTC
CDR3aa: CASRVRGTAYEQYF

abundance: -
d_gene: -
j_gene: TRBJ2-7
v_gene: TRBV15
CDR3nt: TGTGCCACCAGCCAAACCTTCGGGAACGAGCAGTACTTC
CDR3aa: CATSQTFGNEQYF

abundance: once
d_gene: TRBD1
j_gene: TRBJ2-3
v_gene: TRBV6-5
CDR3nt: TGTGCCAGCAGTCGACAGGGTGCGGGCACAGATACGCAGTATTTT
CDR3aa: CASSRQGAGTDTQYF

abundance: -
d_gene: TRBD2
j_gene: TRBJ2-3
v_gene: TRBV27
CDR3nt: TGTGCCAGCAGCCGGGCGGGGGGGCCGAGCACAGATACGCAGTATTTT
CDR3aa: CASSRAGGPSTDTQYF

abundance: -
d_gene: TRBD2
j_gene: TRBJ2-3
v_gene: TRBV5-4
CDR3nt: TGTGCCAGCAGCGGGGGACTAGCGGACACAGATACGCAGTATTTT
CDR3aa: CASSGGLADTDTQYF

abundance: -
d_gene: TRBD2
j_gene: TRBJ2-5
v_gene: TRBV4-3
CDR3nt: TGCGCCAGCAGCCAAGCTCTAGCGGGAGGGGAGACCCAGTACTTC
CDR3aa: CASSQALAGGETQYF

abundance: -
d_gene: TRBD2
j_gene: TRBJ2-7
v_gene: TRBV6-6
CDR3nt: TGTGCCAGCACCACACTTCTAGCGGGGGGGACTCAGCAGTACTTC
CDR3aa: CASTTLLAGGTQQYF

abundance: -
d_gene: -
j_gene: TRBJ2-7
v_gene: TRBV3-1/TRBV3-2
CDR3nt: TGTGCCAGCAGCCACCTGAACGGGTTTCTTCAAGGGCAGTACTTC
CDR3aa: CASSHLNGFLQGQYF

abundance: once
d_gene: -
j_gene: TRBJ2-2
v_gene: TRBV5-1
CDR3nt: TGCGCCAGCAGCGTGGGGATAGCTGGCACCGGGGAGCTGTTTTTT
CDR3aa: CASSVGIAGTGELFF

abundance: -
d_gene: -
j_gene: TRBJ2-1
v_gene: TRBV28
CDR3nt: TGTGCCAGCAGTGGCTCCCATAGCGGCTCCTACAATGAGCAGTTCTTC
CDR3aa: CASSGSHSGSYNEQFF

abundance: -
d_gene: TRBD1
j_gene: TRBJ1-3
v_gene: TRBV19
CDR3nt: TGTGCCAGTAGGGACCCGGGACAGGGGTCTGGAAACACCATATATTTT
CDR3aa: CASRDPGQGSGNTIYF

abundance: -
d_gene: TRBD1
j_gene: TRBJ1-5
v_gene: TRBV7-2
CDR3nt: TGTGCCAGCAGCTTAGCCCCACAGGGGGGCAAACAGCCCCAGCATTTT
CDR3aa: CASSLAPQGGKQPQHF

abundance: -
d_gene: -
j_gene: TRBJ1-1
v_gene: TRBV7-6
CDR3nt: TGTGCCAGCAGCTCCCAGCCTGGAGTCATGAACACTGAAGCTTTCTTT
CDR3aa: CASSSQPGVMNTEAFF

abundance: few
d_gene: TRBD1
j_gene: TRBJ1-1
v_gene: TRBV7-2
CDR3nt: TGTGCCAGCAGCCCGACAGGGGCCGCCATGAACACTGAAGCTTTCTTT
CDR3aa: CASSPTGAAMNTEAFF

abundance: -
d_gene: TRBD1
j_gene: TRBJ1-2
v_gene: TRBV27
CDR3nt: TGTGCCAGCAGTTTAGACAGGGGAAGCGGGAATGGCTACACCTTC
CDR3aa: CASSLDRGSGNGYTF